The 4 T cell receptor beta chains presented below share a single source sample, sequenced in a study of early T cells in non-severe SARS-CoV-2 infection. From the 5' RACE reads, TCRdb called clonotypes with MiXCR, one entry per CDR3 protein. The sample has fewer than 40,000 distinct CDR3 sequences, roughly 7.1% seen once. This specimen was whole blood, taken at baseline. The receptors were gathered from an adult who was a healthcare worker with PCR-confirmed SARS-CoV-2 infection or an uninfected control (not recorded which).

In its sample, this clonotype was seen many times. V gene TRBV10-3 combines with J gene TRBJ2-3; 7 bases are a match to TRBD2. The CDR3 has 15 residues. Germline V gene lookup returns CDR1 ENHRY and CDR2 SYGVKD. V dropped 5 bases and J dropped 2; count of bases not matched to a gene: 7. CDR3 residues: CAISLGSGDTDTQYF. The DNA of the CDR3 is TGTGCCATCAGTCTCGGCAGCGGGGACACAGATACGCAGTATTTT.

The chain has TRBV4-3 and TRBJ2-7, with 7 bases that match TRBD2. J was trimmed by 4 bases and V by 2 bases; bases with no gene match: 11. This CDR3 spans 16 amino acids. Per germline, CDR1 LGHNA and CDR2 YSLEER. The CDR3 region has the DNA TGCGCCAGCAGCCAAAGAAGCGGGGCGAACCCTTACGAGCAGTACTTC. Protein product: CASSQRSGANPYEQYF.

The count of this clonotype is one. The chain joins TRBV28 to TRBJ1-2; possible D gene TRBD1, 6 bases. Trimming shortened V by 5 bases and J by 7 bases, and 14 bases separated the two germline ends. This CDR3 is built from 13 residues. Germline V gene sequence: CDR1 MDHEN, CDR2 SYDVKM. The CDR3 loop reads CASSRDRSTGYTF. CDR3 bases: TGTGCCAGCAGTCGCGACAGGTCAACTGGCTACACCTTC.

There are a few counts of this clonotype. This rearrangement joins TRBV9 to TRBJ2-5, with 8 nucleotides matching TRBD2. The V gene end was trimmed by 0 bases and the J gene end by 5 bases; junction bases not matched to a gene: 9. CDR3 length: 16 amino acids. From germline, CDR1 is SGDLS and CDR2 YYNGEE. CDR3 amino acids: CASSVASAGGSETQYF. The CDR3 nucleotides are TGTGCCAGCAGCGTAGCATCGGCGGGAGGCTCGGAGACCCAGTACTTC.